This passage covers 21 T cell receptor beta chains from one sample sequenced in a study of OX40 agonist ivuxolimab in advanced cancers. Profiled with immunoSEQ multiplex PCR; TCRdb holds only in-frame clones, not every one. The data show 95,000 to 100,000 clones, approximately 83% seen once. Sequencing was performed on CD4+ or CD8+ T cells sorted from blood, taken in a trial of the OX40 agonist ivuxolimab. All receptors come from an adult with an advanced solid tumor such as melanoma, head and neck, liver or kidney cancer.

The V call is TRBV9, the J call TRBJ2-3; 8 nucleotides align to TRBD2. Germline V gene lookup returns CDR1 SGDLS and CDR2 YYNGEE. V shed 5 bases, J shed 2 bases, and the junction held 7 bases outside the gene matches. The CDR3 extends over 15 amino acids. This CDR3 is CASSRTSSYTDTQYF. CDR3 coding DNA: TGTGCCAGCAGTCGGACTAGCAGTTACACAGATACGCAGTATTTT.

This clone was recorded once. The chain joins TRBV30 to TRBJ1-2; tentatively, D is TRBD1 (5 bases). The CDR3 has 15 amino acids. From germline, CDR1 is GTSNPN and CDR2 SVGIG (reference sequence). The V and J ends lost 3 bases and 7 bases respectively, with 21 bases between them. CDR3 DNA: TGTGCCTGGAGCCCACCTGCCGCTAGGGGTCGTGGCTACACCTTC. Amino acids: CAWSPPAARGRGYTF.

The chain carries TRBV9 and TRBJ1-2; 7 bases fit TRBD1. Germline CDR1 is SGDLS and CDR2 is YYNGEE. The V and J ends lost 4 bases and 5 bases, in that order; junction bases with no gene match: 14. This CDR3 is 16 amino acids long. In nucleotides, the CDR3 is TGTGCCAGCAGCACAATGACTACAGGGGATGGATATGGCTACACCTTC. Translated: CASSTMTTGDGYGYTF.

The V call is TRBV2, the J call TRBJ2-1, with 9 bases lining up with TRBD1. The CDR3 totals 15 residues. After removal of 8 bases from V and 6 bases from J, the junction contained 11 bases not matched to a gene. The germline gives CDR1 SNHLY, CDR2 FYNNEI. CDR3 sequence (DNA): TGTGCCAGCGTTTGGAACAGGGGGCGCCCCAATGAGCAGTTCTTC. Translated: CASVWNRGRPNEQFF.

The rearrangement links TRBV11-1 to TRBJ1-3; D is ambiguous. The CDR3 sequence is 12 residues long. V was clipped by 4 bases and J by 3 bases, with 4 bases between them. The germline V gene has CDR1 SGHAT and CDR2 FQDESV (reference sequence). CDR3 sequence (DNA): TGTGCCAGCAGCTACAGTGGAAACACCATATATTTT. Its translation: CASSYSGNTIYF.

The rearrangement links TRBV5-8 to TRBJ1-1, with D tentatively TRBD1 (6 bases). This CDR3 contains 14 residues. V shed 3 bases and J shed 3 bases, with 12 bases lying between them. Germline CDR1 is SGHTS and CDR2 is YDEGEE. This chain's CDR3 is CASSYLQGHTEAFF. The DNA for the CDR3 is TGTGCCAGCAGCTATTTACAGGGCCACACTGAAGCTTTCTTT.

The chain joins TRBV27 to TRBJ2-7; weak D call: TRBD2 (6 bases). Per the germline V gene, CDR1 is MNHEY and CDR2 is SMNVEV (reference sequence). The V end was cut by 6 bases, the J end by 0 bases, with 15 bases between. The CDR3 is 15 residues long. In nucleotides, the CDR3 is TGTGCCAGCAGCCTAAAATGGACTAACTCCTACGAGCAGTACTTC. It specifies CASSLKWTNSYEQYF.

The J gene is TRBJ1-2, the V gene TRBV7-2; TRBD1 agrees at 9 bases. Germline loops: CDR1 SGHTA, CDR2 FQGNSA. Unmatched junction bases numbered 5, after V lost 5 bases and J lost 4 bases. This CDR3 region has 14 residues. The CDR3: CASSPDRGSYGYTF. Written as DNA, the CDR3 is TGTGCCAGCAGCCCGGACAGGGGATCCTATGGCTACACCTTC. Full variable domain (outside the CDR3, taken from reference TRBV7-2 and TRBJ1-2): GAGVSQSPSNKVTEKGKDVELRCDPISGHTALYWYRQSLGQGLEFLIYFQGNSAPDKSGLPSDRFSAERTGGSVSTLTIQRTQQEDSAVYLCASSPDRGSYGYTFGSGTRLTVV.

The V and J genes are TRBV7-9 and TRBJ1-3; a weak D match, TRBD1 (5 bases). Trimming removed 6 bases from V and 4 bases from J, with 13 bases in between. In germline, CDR1 is SEHNR, CDR2 FQNEAQ (reference sequence). This CDR3 has 14 residues. CDR3 region: CASSFQGSGNTIYF. Written as DNA, the CDR3 is TGTGCCAGCAGTTTCCAGGGATCGGGAAACACCATATATTTT.

In nucleotides, the CDR3 is TGTGCCAGCAAACCCGACACCGGGGAGCTGTTTTTT. Translation gives CASKPDTGELFF. The chain is built from TRBV9 and TRBJ2-2; D gene unclear. Germline V gene sequence: CDR1 SGDLS, CDR2 YYNGEE. The CDR3 is made up of 12 amino acids. The ends were cut back, 6 bases at V and 3 bases at J, with 6 bases in the middle.

This clone has a handful of counts. V and J are TRBV2 and TRBJ1-6, with D uncertain. This CDR3 is built from 12 residues. The V gene lost 8 bases and the J gene lost 8 bases, with 10 bases spanning the gap. Germline-derived CDR1 and CDR2 are SNHLY and FYNNEI. The DNA of the CDR3 is TGTGCCAGCTCCCCTCAGGATTCACCCCTCCACTTT. It encodes CASSPQDSPLHF.

The chain employs TRBV27 and TRBJ2-5, with TRBD2 as a possible D gene (7 bases). Germline-derived CDR1 and CDR2 are MNHEY and SMNVEV (reference sequence). This CDR3 has 20 residues. V was pared by 4 bases and J by 2 bases, with 29 bases between. Here the CDR3 DNA reads TGTGCCAGCAGTTCCAGACTGAGGGCGGGAGTAGGGGGGGGTCAAGAGACCCAGTACTTC. Encoded protein: CASSSRLRAGVGGGQETQYF.

The rearrangement uses TRBV5-4 and TRBJ1-4; D gene uncertain. V lost 1 base and J lost 7, with 17 bases in between. The germline V gene encodes CDR1 SGHNT and CDR2 YYREEE (reference sequence). The CDR3 is made up of 16 amino acids. The CDR3 sequence: CASSLSGGTVGEKLFF. CDR3 nucleotides: TGTGCCAGCAGCTTGTCCGGCGGAACTGTCGGTGAAAAACTGTTTTTT.

The CDR3 sequence: CASSQHRGQTQYF. The DNA of the CDR3 is TGTGCCAGCAGCCAACACAGGGGGCAGACCCAGTACTTC. The chain has TRBV14 and TRBJ2-5; TRBD1 matches at 9 bases. V dropped 2 bases and J dropped 6; count of bases not matched to a gene: 1. CDR1 SGHDN and CDR2 FVKESK come from the germline V gene. CDR3 length equals 13 residues. Complete variable domain (other parts from reference TRBV14 and TRBJ2-5): EAGVTQFPSHSVIEKGQTVTLRCDPISGHDNLYWYRRVMGKEIKFLLHFVKESKQDESGMPNNRFLAERTGGTYSTLKVQPAELEDSGVYFCASSQHRGQTQYFGPGTRLLVL.

The V and J genes are TRBV13 and TRBJ2-5; 9 bases agree with TRBD2. CDR1 and CDR2 from the germline V gene are PRHDT and FYEKMQ (reference sequence). The CDR3 sequence is 16 residues long. V was pared by 3 bases and J by 4 bases, with 9 bases of the junction left unmatched. In nucleotides, the CDR3 is TGTGCCAGCAGCTTCTACGCGGGAGGGGTAGGAGAGACCCAGTACTTC. Its protein product is CASSFYAGGVGETQYF.

The chain joins TRBV4-1 to TRBJ1-3; D is possibly TRBD1 (5 bases). In germline, CDR1 is MGHRA, CDR2 YSYEKL. Trimming left V 4 bases short and J 4 bases short, with 17 bases between. The CDR3 length is 16 residues. The CDR3 DNA sequence: TGCGCCAGCAGCCCGGGACCGCTCCAACAGGGAAACACCATATATTTT. This translates into CASSPGPLQQGNTIYF.

The V call is TRBV19, the J call TRBJ2-7, with TRBD1 as a possible D gene (6 bases). The CDR3 extends over 14 amino acids. Trimming took 6 bases from V and 3 from J, leaving 15 bases between them. Germline-derived CDR1 and CDR2 are LNHDA and SQIVND (reference sequence). This chain's CDR3 is CASSHRKGVYEQYF. The CDR3 region has the DNA TGTGCCAGTAGCCATCGGAAGGGGGTCTACGAGCAGTACTTC.

This sequence joins TRBV5-1 and TRBJ2-3, with 10 bases identical to TRBD2. V shed 5 bases, J shed 6 bases, and the junction held 9 bases outside the gene matches. Per the germline V gene, CDR1 is SGHRS and CDR2 is YFSETQ. The CDR3 is made up of 15 amino acids. The CDR3 coding sequence is TGCGCCAGCAGGTCGGTTGGGACTAGCGTGGATACGCAGTATTTT. It codes for CASRSVGTSVDTQYF.

The chain couples TRBV7-8 to TRBJ2-1; D call uncertain. Germline loops: CDR1 SGHVS, CDR2 FQNEAQ. The ends were cut back, 3 bases at V and 9 bases at J, with 18 bases in the middle. This CDR3 comprises 15 residues. The CDR3 sequence is CASSFGIELVSEQFF. The CDR3 DNA reads as TGTGCCAGCAGCTTTGGGATAGAGCTAGTTAGTGAGCAGTTCTTC.

J is TRBJ2-1 and V is TRBV7-2; unclear D gene. This CDR3 contains 15 residues. CDR1 is SGHTA, CDR2 FQGNSA, per germline. V lost 1 base, J lost 5 bases, and 12 bases lay in between. The CDR3 sequence: CASSLDGRIDNEQFF. The DNA for the CDR3 is TGTGCCAGCAGCTTAGATGGCAGAATAGACAATGAGCAGTTCTTC.

The gene calls are TRBV5-6 and TRBJ2-1; 8 bases are shared with TRBD1. The CDR3 is 15 residues long. Germline V gives CDR1 SGHDT, CDR2 YYEEEE. The junction had 6 bases not matched to a gene; V was cut back by 1 base and J by 6 bases. CDR3 protein: CASSLWQGASNEQFF. CDR3 DNA: TGTGCCAGCAGCTTGTGGCAGGGGGCCTCCAATGAGCAGTTCTTC.